This note documents a single T cell receptor beta chain sequence. As yet, its antigen is unknown. J gave up 2 bases and V 5 bases, and 7 bases lay outside the gene matches. The CDR3 spans 15 residues. Germline V gene sequence: CDR1 SGHNT, CDR2 YENEEA. This sample is drawn from a study of cytomegalovirus exposure and HLA in healthy donors. Study in general: Researchers previously reported finding about 110 million unique TCR beta sequences from about 200 million T cells. General observations from the study: A later analysis associated under 20,000 TCR beta sequences with HLA alleles at a 0.05 false discovery rate. Accurate predictions that matched the HLA-A and HLA-B alleles of most subjects were reportedly made from TCR beta sequences.

Donors had nominal health at sampling but likely had unrecorded immune exposures. Primers included in the PCR were 60 Vbeta and 13 Jbeta primers. Sequenced by immunoSEQ multiplex PCR; TCRdb stores in-frame clones only, minus some. The sample carries about 180,000 clones, roughly four fifths recorded once. Source material: PBMCs. This chain uses TRBV11-3 with TRBJ2-7; 9 bases line up with TRBD1. The source of this sequence is a female donor in good health and CMV-seronegative. DNA of the CDR3: TGTGCCAGCAGCCCAGGGACAGGGAAAACCTACGAGCAGTACTTC. Protein product: CASSPGTGKTYEQYF.